This T cell receptor beta chain was obtained from a study of lymphopenia after photon versus proton radiotherapy. General observations from the study: Oligoclonal CD8+ Temra expansion after nadir drove photon patients' diversity drop.

Repertoires were generated with immunoSEQ multiplex PCR, while TCRdb's copy carries only in-frame clones and drops some. The sample carries 20,000 to 25,000 clones, approximately 81% recorded once. As concerns this clone: Its antigen remains unidentified.

Looked up from germline, CDR1 is MNHNY and CDR2 is SVGAGI (reference sequence). V lost 7 bases and J 2 bases, leaving 12 bases between the germline ends. The CDR3 extends over 13 amino acids. V gene TRBV6-6 combines with J gene TRBJ2-7; D remains ambiguous. This material consisted of peripheral blood, taken from a patient treated with photon-based radiotherapy. The TCR sequence derives from a man aged 55 to 69 with pancreatic cancer. In DNA, the CDR3 is TGTGCCAGCATGGTTAGGCAGACCTACGAGCAGTACTTC. Residues: CASMVRQTYEQYF.